These T cell receptor beta chains were read from a single sample in a study of blood T cell repertoires in COVID-19. Clones were read by immunoSEQ multiplex PCR, and TCRdb kept only the in-frame ones, dropping some. The table lists some 200,000 clones, about 87% of them singletons. The material sequenced was PBMCs or T cells enriched from blood (not recorded which). These receptors all come from a woman aged 30 to 39 who had recovered from COVID-19. Both conserved end residues are part of each CDR3.

v_gene	j_gene	len	CDR3aa
TRBV19	TRBJ1-2	13	CASSISSVYGYTF
TRBV7-9	TRBJ2-7	20	CASSTRTREGPAGSPYEQYF
TRBV4-1	TRBJ2-5	16	CASSQDGAFYKETQYF
TRBV7-9	TRBJ1-5	14	CASSFGTGDQPQHF
TRBV29-1	TRBJ2-7	12	CSVEAGSSEQYF
TRBV3-1/TRBV3-2	TRBJ1-5	14	CASSHTTGNQPQHF
TRBV7-2	TRBJ2-7	15	CASSFTGTGTYEQYF
TRBV2	TRBJ1-3	15	CASSKGSGVLNTIYF
TRBV29-1	TRBJ2-3	13	CSVEPTSSDTQYF
TRBV27	TRBJ2-7	12	CASGGQVYEQYF
TRBV9	TRBJ2-2	15	CASSVAQGGTGELFF
TRBV11-2	TRBJ2-7	14	CASSSQGTGDEQYF
TRBV19	TRBJ2-6	16	CASYPGRYSGANVLTF
TRBV25-1	TRBJ1-1	16	CASSELGPGGLNEAFF
TRBV19	TRBJ1-5	15	CASSFDRGVNQPQHF
TRBV15	TRBJ1-1	16	CATSRSLAVLNTEAFF
TRBV19	TRBJ1-5	16	CASSAETGGANQPQHF
TRBV6-5	TRBJ1-2	15	CASSYSIRGNYGYTF
TRBV5-6	TRBJ2-3	16	CASSSTRIRSTDTQYF
TRBV5-1	TRBJ2-3	15	CASSSTMHPGDTQYF
TRBV25-1	TRBJ2-7	14	CASRDRDRAYEQYF
TRBV28	TRBJ1-2	14	CATRGPLDVAGYTF
TRBV6-2/TRBV6-3	TRBJ1-2	14	CASSYSGQGLGYTF
TRBV3-1/TRBV3-2	TRBJ1-1	15	CASSQTGGSGTEAFF
TRBV4-3	TRBJ1-1	13	CASSHTGGTEAFF
TRBV4-1	TRBJ1-5	15	CASSQEGGANQPQHF
TRBV19	TRBJ1-5	14	CASSMGGEGQPQHF
TRBV9	TRBJ2-3	16	CASSVGDSGVTDTQYF
TRBV5-4	TRBJ1-2	13	CASSRQGDYGYTF
TRBV11-2	TRBJ1-1	12	CASSLSNTEAFF
TRBV4-3	TRBJ1-2	16	CASSQDRDRDSGGYTF
TRBV15	TRBJ1-2	15	CATSRDMSIAYGYTF
TRBV5-4	TRBJ2-2	16	CASSWGAGETTGELFF
TRBV7-8	TRBJ1-1	16	CASSLSSEGLNTEAFF
TRBV7-9	TRBJ1-4	15	CASSLGDREGEKLFF
TRBV18	TRBJ1-3	16	CASSLLRVGSGNTIYF
TRBV4-3	TRBJ1-6	13	CASSQDMGDTLHF